This T cell receptor (beta chain) is drawn from a study of neurological immune-mediated disorders. Study findings and constraints: Multiple sclerosis, the disease with the least TCR clonal expansion, fell below healthy controls, whereas HTLV-1-associated myelopathy showed the most. No CDR3 amino acid sequences were shared by expanded clones across subjects, suggesting private repertoires in all groups.

Points on this clonotype: The antigen remains undetermined.

Synthesis of cDNA was performed by 5'RACE using 10-nucleotide random UMIs. Each CDR3 protein is one row after TCRdb ran MiXCR on the 5' RACE reads. This table has tens of thousands of distinct CDR3 sequences, roughly 15% appearing once. CDR1 and CDR2 (germline): LGHNA, YNFKEQ. The CDR3 extends over 20 amino acids. The V and J ends lost 1 base and 2 bases, in that order; junction bases with no gene match: 13. Stored at -80 C, 2 million PBMCs were the source of the unsorted libraries. What was sequenced was PBMCs. The chain employs TRBV4-2 and TRBJ2-3; TRBD2 matches 12 bases. The source is a woman aged 40-49 years in good health. CDR3 nucleotide sequence: TGTGCCAGCAGCCAAGTTGGGGGCGGCGGACTAGCGGGACTCACAGATACGCAGTATTTT. Its protein is CASSQVGGGGLAGLTDTQYF.